This TCR beta chain was captured by sequencing in a study of Ad26.COV2.S vaccination and SARS-CoV-2 variants. Assay: immunoSEQ multiplex PCR; the TCRdb copy retains only in-frame clones and omits some. The sample gives a few hundred thousand clones, around 89% of which show up once; about 4% is in the top ten. Regarding treatment: around 19 received Ad26.COV2.S at low or high dose, single or two shots; roughly five received placebo; per-sample allocation not given. Collection of the samples took place on day 63 after the first injection of vaccine or placebo. The junction had 12 bases not matched to a gene; V was cut back by 7 bases and J by 5 bases. The CDR3 extends over 15 amino acids. Germline CDR1 is SGDLS and CDR2 is YYNGEE.

J is TRBJ2-5 and V is TRBV9; 9 bases map to TRBD2. The sequenced sample was peripheral blood, obtained in a trial of Ad26.COV2.S vaccine versus placebo. This clonotype was obtained from a person between 18 and 60 years old who received the Ad26.COV2.S COVID-19 vaccine or a placebo. CDR3 residues: CASSWTSEGRETQYF. The CDR3 coding sequence is TGTGCCAGCTCCTGGACTAGCGAGGGGAGGGAGACCCAGTACTTC.